The rows below give T cell receptor beta chains drawn from one sample of a study of response to subunit inactivated influenza vaccine. MiXCR, run by TCRdb on the RT-PCR reads, gives a single entry per CDR3 protein. The table lists approximately 530,000 distinct CDR3 sequences, about 7.6% of them singletons. The input for sequencing was PBMCs from blood, taken less than 30 months after vaccination. These receptors all stem from a man aged 45 to 70 who received an inactivated influenza vaccine. The CDR3 runs from the conserved cysteine through the conserved F or W. The D gene is left open where the match is weak. The size of a clone is reported for some rows only, either as once, few or many, or as a class for expanded clones.

abundance	d_gene	v_gene	j_gene	len	CDR3nt	CDR3aa
many	TRBD2	TRBV6-1	TRBJ2-4	15	TGTGCCAGCAGTGTAGCGGGACTAACCGAAAACATTCAGTACTTC	CASSVAGLTENIQYF
.	.	TRBV18	TRBJ2-2	16	TGTGCCAGCTCATTCACCAGTCCACGTGTAAGCGGGGAGCTGTTTTTT	CASSFTSPRVSGELFF
.	.	TRBV11-2	TRBJ1-2	15	TGTGCCAGCAGCTTAGCTGAGCAGGTCGGCTATGGCTACACCTTC	CASSLAEQVGYGYTF
.	TRBD1	TRBV12-3/TRBV12-4	TRBJ1-3	14	TGTGCCATCGGACAGGGGATACCTGGAAACACCATATATTTT	CAIGQGIPGNTIYF
few	TRBD1	TRBV20-1	TRBJ1-4	13	TGCAGTGCCACCGGGACAGTAAATGAAAAACTGTTTTTT	CSATGTVNEKLFF
few	.	TRBV5-1	TRBJ2-2	15	TGCGCCAGCAGCTTGGTTGGAAGACAGACCGGGGAGCTGTTTTTT	CASSLVGRQTGELFF
few	TRBD2	TRBV6-1	TRBJ2-1	13	TGTGCCAGCAGGGGACTAGCGGCCAATGAGCAGTTCTTC	CASRGLAANEQFF
many	TRBD2	TRBV28	TRBJ2-7	15	TGTGCCAGCAGTTCCCTCCTAGCGGGAGACTACGAGCAGTACTTC	CASSSLLAGDYEQYF
few	.	TRBV24-1	TRBJ2-1	12	TGTGCCACCAGTTATTCAGGGAATGAGCAGTTCTTC	CATSYSGNEQFF
many	.	TRBV5-1	TRBJ1-5	14	TGCGCCAGCAGCACCGGGACTGGGGATCAGCCCCAGCATTTT	CASSTGTGDQPQHF
few	.	TRBV7-9	TRBJ2-1	14	TGTGCCAGCAGCTTAGGGCAGATGCTAGATGAGCAGTTCTTC	CASSLGQMLDEQFF
few	.	TRBV7-9	TRBJ2-5	14	TGTGCCAGCAGCTTAGCTGGGGGCCCAGAGACCCAGTACTTC	CASSLAGGPETQYF
few	TRBD2	TRBV20-1	TRBJ2-3	16	TGCAGTGCTCCCGGCTCGTCGGGGGGGCGCACAGATACGCAGTATTTT	CSAPGSSGGRTDTQYF
few	TRBD2	TRBV4-2	TRBJ2-6	18	TGTGCCAGCAGCCAAGCTAGCGGGAGATCTTATGGGGCCAACGTCCTGACTTTC	CASSQASGRSYGANVLTF
.	TRBD2	TRBV9	TRBJ2-2	14	TGTGCCAGCAGCGAGGGACTAGTAGGTGTGGAGCTGTTTTTT	CASSEGLVGVELFF
.	.	TRBV6-2/TRBV6-3	TRBJ2-1	16	TGTGCCAGCGTTTCAATGGGCGCGCTTTCCTACAATGAGCAGTTCTTC	CASVSMGALSYNEQFF
many	TRBD2	TRBV12-3/TRBV12-4	TRBJ2-1	16	TGTGCCAGCACCCCCCGGGCTAGCGGGGGGTTAGGTGAGCAGTTCTTC	CASTPRASGGLGEQFF
.	TRBD1	TRBV2	TRBJ2-5	13	TGTGCCAGCAGAACAGGGGGCCCGGAGACCCAGTACTTC	CASRTGGPETQYF
many	.	TRBV10-3	TRBJ1-1	17	TGTGCCATCAGTGAGTCGACGGGAGGGCCATTGAACACTGAAGCTTTCTTT	CAISESTGGPLNTEAFF
.	.	TRBV20-1	TRBJ2-1	15	TGCAGTGCTCCCTCGGCGGAGACTAGGTCGAATGAGCAGTTCTTC	CSAPSAETRSNEQFF
.	TRBD1	TRBV5-5	TRBJ1-4	16	TGTGCCAGCAGCTCGCTCCCGGGACAGGGGGCGGAAAAACTGTTTTTT	CASSSLPGQGAEKLFF
few	.	TRBV3-1	TRBJ1-1	13	TGTGCCAGCAGCAAGGGACTAAACACTGAAGCTTTCTTT	CASSKGLNTEAFF
few	.	TRBV28	TRBJ2-1	13	TGTGCCAGCAGTTCCTACCCAAATAATGAGCAGTTCTTC	CASSSYPNNEQFF